The 17 T cell receptor beta chains below come from one sample, sequenced in a study of cytomegalovirus exposure and HLA in healthy donors. Assay used: immunoSEQ multiplex PCR; TCRdb lists only in-frame clones, some missing. The sample has about 200,000 clones, 75% to 85% seen once. Sequenced sample: PBMCs. These receptors originate from a woman under 40 in good health and CMV-seropositive.

The rearrangement links TRBV5-6 to TRBJ1-5; the match to TRBD1 covers 9 bases. The CDR3 has 17 residues. V was pared by 2 bases and J by 0 bases, with 6 bases of the junction left unmatched. Germline V gives CDR1 SGHDT, CDR2 YYEEEE. This CDR3 reads CASSLRRTGDSNQPQHF. The CDR3 nucleotides read TGTGCCAGCAGCTTACGCCGGACAGGGGATAGCAATCAGCCCCAGCATTTT.

The rearrangement joins TRBV19 to TRBJ2-7; 9 nucleotides match TRBD2. This CDR3 is built from 17 residues. CDR1 LNHDA and CDR2 SQIVND come from the germline V gene (reference sequence). Trimming cost V 6 bases and J 2 bases; bases outside gene matches: 14. The CDR3 region has the DNA TGTGCCAGTAGCCACAGATCCGGGACTAGCATGGCCTACGAGCAGTACTTC. The encoded protein is CASSHRSGTSMAYEQYF.

In this sample, this clone turned up a few times. V usage is TRBV7-2 and J usage is TRBJ2-7; 8 bases are a match to TRBD1. Unmatched junction bases numbered 5, after V lost 1 base and J lost 6 bases. The CDR3 covers 14 residues. CDR1 is SGHTA, CDR2 FQGNSA, per germline. The CDR3 region has the DNA TGTGCCAGCAGCTTAGTCCAGGGGGCGTCCGAGCAGTACTTC. It translates to CASSLVQGASEQYF.

The gene calls are TRBV5-1 and TRBJ2-1; TRBD2 matches 10 bases. The CDR3 sequence is 16 residues long. With 4 bases clipped from V and 0 bases from J, the junction kept 4 bases outside the gene matches. The germline V gene has CDR1 SGHRS and CDR2 YFSETQ. The CDR3 region is CASSKRTSGSYNEQFF. Here the CDR3 DNA reads TGCGCCAGCAGCAAACGGACTAGCGGCTCCTACAATGAGCAGTTCTTC.

The chain couples TRBV10-3 to TRBJ1-4; TRBD1 agrees at 10 bases. Germline V gives CDR1 ENHRY, CDR2 SYGVKD. The trim removed 6 bases at V and 6 bases at J, leaving 1 base unmatched. The CDR3 extends over 13 amino acids. CDR3 region: CAIRGTGDEKLFF. CDR3 sequence (DNA): TGTGCCATCAGAGGGACAGGGGATGAAAAACTGTTTTTT.

This chain connects TRBV6-5 to TRBJ1-1; D gene uncertain. Germline V gene sequence: CDR1 MNHEY, CDR2 SVGAGI. The CDR3 totals 13 residues. The ends were cut back, 6 bases at V and 5 bases at J, with 13 bases in the middle. The CDR3 is CASSGDYGTEAFF. The CDR3 DNA is TGTGCCAGCAGCGGCGACTATGGGACTGAAGCTTTCTTT.

This chain links TRBV9 with TRBJ2-1; 9 bases are a match to TRBD2. J lost 5 bases, V lost 4 bases, and 16 bases had no gene match. Per germline, CDR1 SGDLS and CDR2 YYNGEE. The CDR3 totals 18 residues. The CDR3 sequence: CASSPRRGLAGTNNEQFF. In DNA, the CDR3 is TGTGCCAGCAGCCCCCGGAGGGGGCTAGCGGGAACAAACAATGAGCAGTTCTTC.

The chain carries TRBV5-1 and TRBJ2-7; D may be TRBD2 (6 bases). This CDR3 is 16 amino acids long. Germline assignment: CDR1 SGHRS and CDR2 YFSETQ. V was trimmed by 3 bases and J by 2 bases, leaving 18 bases between them. The CDR3 region is CASSSSGAGTTYEQYF. DNA for the CDR3: TGCGCCAGCAGCTCATCGGGAGCGGGTACCACCTACGAGCAGTACTTC.

The chain has TRBV7-2 and TRBJ2-3, with D possibly matching TRBD2 (6 bases). From germline, CDR1 is SGHTA and CDR2 FQGNSA. The CDR3 is 15 amino acids. V was shortened by 2 bases and J by 2 bases, with 11 bases between the two germline ends. Here the CDR3 reads CASSLLAGPTDTQYF. For the CDR3, the DNA is TGTGCCAGCAGCTTACTCGCGGGACCCACAGATACGCAGTATTTT. Filled out from reference TRBV7-2 and TRBJ2-3, the complete variable domain reads GAGVSQSPSNKVTEKGKDVELRCDPISGHTALYWYRQSLGQGLEFLIYFQGNSAPDKSGLPSDRFSAERTGGSVSTLTIQRTQQEDSAVYLCASSLLAGPTDTQYFGPGTRLTVL.

This clone was observed a handful of times. The V and J genes are TRBV29-1 and TRBJ2-1; TRBD1 aligns across 10 bases. CDR1 SQVTM and CDR2 ANQGSEA come from the germline V gene. Trimming at V came to 7 bases and at J to 6 bases, leaving 3 bases not matched to a gene. The CDR3 has 12 amino acids. CDR3 protein: CSARTGGNEQFF. CDR3 in DNA: TGCAGCGCAAGGACAGGGGGCAATGAGCAGTTCTTC.

This clone appeared a few times. The V call is TRBV19, the J call TRBJ1-5, with TRBD1 as a possible D gene (6 bases). V was pared by 1 base and J by 3 bases, with 10 bases between. There are 15 residues in the CDR3. Germline values: CDR1 LNHDA, CDR2 SQIVND (reference sequence). The CDR3 DNA reads TGTGCCAGTAGTATAGTATTGGGGGCCAATCAGCCCCAGCATTTT. It is translated as CASSIVLGANQPQHF.

Only one count was recorded for this clone. The J gene is TRBJ2-1, the V gene TRBV7-2; D might be TRBD1 (5 bases). This CDR3 has 13 amino acids. CDR1 is SGHTA, CDR2 FQGNSA, per germline. Trimming took off 5 bases at V and 9 bases at J, with 14 bases between the two ends. The CDR3 nucleotides read TGTGCCAGCAGCAGGACCAGGGCCACTGAGCAGTTCTTC. Its translation is CASSRTRATEQFF.

This sequence joins TRBV7-9 and TRBJ1-2, with TRBD1 matching 9 bases. Germline loops: CDR1 SEHNR, CDR2 FQNEAQ (reference sequence). The CDR3 has 13 residues. Trimming cost V 3 bases and J 8 bases; bases outside gene matches: 4. CDR3 DNA sequence: TGTGCCAGCAGCTTCGGACAGGGGCAAGGCTACACCTTC. The encoded protein is CASSFGQGQGYTF.

The chain is built from TRBV18 and TRBJ2-7; TRBD1 agrees at 8 bases. The V gene end was trimmed by 6 bases and the J gene end by 6 bases; junction bases not matched to a gene: 10. Germline CDR1 and CDR2: KGHSH and LQKENI. The CDR3 contains 14 residues. The CDR3 spells CASSQPQGVGEQYF. CDR3 nucleotide sequence: TGTGCCAGCTCTCAACCACAGGGGGTGGGCGAGCAGTACTTC.

This chain uses TRBV28 with TRBJ1-1; 9 nucleotides agree with TRBD1. Germline CDR1 and CDR2: MDHEN and SYDVKM. V shed 6 bases and J 3 bases; nucleotides not matched to a gene: 8. The CDR3 extends over 15 amino acids. The CDR3 is CASSRRDRVHTEAFF. The CDR3 DNA sequence: TGTGCCAGCAGCCGCCGGGACAGGGTACACACTGAAGCTTTCTTT.

The gene calls are TRBV7-2 and TRBJ2-1; tentatively, D is TRBD2 (5 bases). Trimming left V 4 bases short and J 7 bases short, with 23 bases between. The germline V gene has CDR1 SGHTA and CDR2 FQGNSA. The CDR3 has 17 amino acids. The CDR3 here is CASSSAVGVSGVNEQFF. CDR3 DNA: TGTGCCAGCAGCTCGGCTGTCGGGGTAAGTGGTGTGAATGAGCAGTTCTTC.

The gene calls are TRBV11-3 and TRBJ2-2; no firm D call. The V and J ends lost 3 bases and 1 base respectively, with 3 bases between them. CDR1 is SGHNT and CDR2 is YENEEA in the germline V gene. CDR3 length: 13 amino acids. CDR3 region: CASSFMNTGELFF. In DNA, the CDR3 is TGTGCCAGCAGCTTTATGAACACCGGGGAGCTGTTTTTT.